The sequence of this T cell receptor (beta chain) was determined in a study of beta chain features in type 1 diabetes. Regarding the study as a whole: Naive, central memory and Treg TCRB repertoires seemed to resemble each other more closely in patients than they did in healthy donors.

The investigators reverse transcribed all of the isolated RNA, so they sequenced expressed TCRB transcripts. Mean read depth for naive, central memory and regulatory T cell samples was about 3.6 million reads. Data came from immunoSEQ multiplex PCR; TCRdb stores just in-frame clones and leaves some out. The repertoire holds about 350,000 clones, with 15% to 20% as singletons. Sorting of CD4+ naive, central memory, regulatory and stem cell-like memory cells was performed via CD45RO/CCR7/CD25/CD127/CD95/CD27. With 6 bases removed from V and 4 bases from J, the gap between germline ends came to 15 bases. Germline CDR1 is MNHEY and CDR2 is SVGAGI. The CDR3 loop spans 14 amino acids. As concerns this clone: What it binds is not known.

The TCR was taken from a woman between 18 and 29 years old in good health. Sequencing was done on a sample of naive CD4+ T cells from blood. This chain connects TRBV6-5 to TRBJ1-1; D possibly corresponds to TRBD1 (6 bases). The CDR3 region has the DNA TGTGCCAGCAGCTCTCGCGGGGGCTTCACTGAAGCTTTCTTT. Translated: CASSSRGGFTEAFF.